One T cell receptor beta chain is described in this entry. Library preparation (for TCRbeta) was performed with unique molecular identifiers. TCRdb called the PCR reads again in MiXCR, with one record for every CDR3 protein. The table lists over 550,000 distinct CDR3 sequences, over 9.5% of them singletons. The entry originates in a study of T-cell reconstitution after alpha-beta-depleted transplantation in children. The sample consisted of PBMCs from the stem cell graft donor, taken from the stem cell graft. This clonotype was sampled from a human donor who donated a stem cell graft to a child with acute myeloid leukemia.

As DNA, the CDR3 is TGTGCCAGCAGTTTATCGAAGGCGGCTGGGGCCAACGTCCTGACTTTC. Protein sequence: CASSLSKAAGANVLTF. V gene TRBV27 combines with J gene TRBJ2-6; D unclear. There are 16 residues in the CDR3. CDR1 MNHEY and CDR2 SMNVEV come from the germline V gene (reference sequence). The V gene lost 0 bases and the J gene lost 2 bases, with 8 bases spanning the gap.